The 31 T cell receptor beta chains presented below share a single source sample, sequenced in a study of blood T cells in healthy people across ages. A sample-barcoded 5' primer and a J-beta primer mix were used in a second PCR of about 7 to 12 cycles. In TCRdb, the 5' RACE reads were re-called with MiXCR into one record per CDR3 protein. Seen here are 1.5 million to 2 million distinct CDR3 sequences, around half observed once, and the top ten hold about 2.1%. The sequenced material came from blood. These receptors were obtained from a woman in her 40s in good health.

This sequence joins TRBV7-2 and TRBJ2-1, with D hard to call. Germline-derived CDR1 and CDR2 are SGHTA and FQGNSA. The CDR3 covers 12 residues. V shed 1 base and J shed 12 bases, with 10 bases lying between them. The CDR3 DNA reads TGTGCCAGCAGCTTAGGGCTCTCAGGGCAGTTCTTC. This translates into CASSLGLSGQFF.

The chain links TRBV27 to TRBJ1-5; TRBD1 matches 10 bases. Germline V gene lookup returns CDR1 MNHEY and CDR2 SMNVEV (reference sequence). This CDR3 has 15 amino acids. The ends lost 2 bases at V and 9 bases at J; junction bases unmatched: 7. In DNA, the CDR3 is TGTGCCAGCAGTTTACGGACAGGGGGTAAGCGGCCCCAGCATTTT. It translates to CASSLRTGGKRPQHF.

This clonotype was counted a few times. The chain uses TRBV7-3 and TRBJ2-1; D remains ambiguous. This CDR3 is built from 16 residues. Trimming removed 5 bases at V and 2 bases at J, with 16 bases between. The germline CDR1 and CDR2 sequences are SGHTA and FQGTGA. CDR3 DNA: TGTGCCAGCAGCGAAAGGGAACGCGCGGCCTACAATGAGCAGTTCTTC. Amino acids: CASSERERAAYNEQFF. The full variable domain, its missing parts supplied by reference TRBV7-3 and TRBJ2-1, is GAGVSQTPSNKVTEKGKYVELRCDPISGHTALYWYRQSLGQGPEFLIYFQGTGAADDSGLPNDRFFAVRPEGSVSTLKIQRTERGDSAVYLCASSERERAAYNEQFFGPGTRLTVL.

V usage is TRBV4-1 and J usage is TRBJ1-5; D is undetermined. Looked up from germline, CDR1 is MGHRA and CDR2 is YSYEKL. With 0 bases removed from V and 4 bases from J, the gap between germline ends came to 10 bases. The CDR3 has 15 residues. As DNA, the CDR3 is TGCGCCAGCAGCCAAGATACGGGGAGGAATCAGCCCCAGCATTTT. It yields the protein CASSQDTGRNQPQHF.

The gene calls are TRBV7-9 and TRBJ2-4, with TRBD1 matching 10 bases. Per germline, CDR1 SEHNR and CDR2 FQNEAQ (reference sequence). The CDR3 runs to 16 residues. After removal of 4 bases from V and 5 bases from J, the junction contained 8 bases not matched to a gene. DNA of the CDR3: TGTGCCAGCAGCTCAGGCGGGACAGGGGCCCAAAACATTCAGTACTTC. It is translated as CASSSGGTGAQNIQYF. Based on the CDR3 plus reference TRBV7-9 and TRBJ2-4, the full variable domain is DTGVSQNPRHKITKRGQNVTFRCDPISEHNRLYWYRQTLGQGPEFLTYFQNEAQLEKSRLLSDRFSAERPKGSFSTLEIQRTEQGDSAMYLCASSSGGTGAQNIQYFGAGTRLSVL.

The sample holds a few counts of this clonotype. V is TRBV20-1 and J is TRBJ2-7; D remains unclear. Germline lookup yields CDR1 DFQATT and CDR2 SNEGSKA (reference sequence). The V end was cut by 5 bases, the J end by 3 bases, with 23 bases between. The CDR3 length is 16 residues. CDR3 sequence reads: CSAGEYGQRLLYEQYF. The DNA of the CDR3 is TGCAGTGCTGGCGAATACGGGCAACGCCTCCTCTACGAGCAGTACTTC.

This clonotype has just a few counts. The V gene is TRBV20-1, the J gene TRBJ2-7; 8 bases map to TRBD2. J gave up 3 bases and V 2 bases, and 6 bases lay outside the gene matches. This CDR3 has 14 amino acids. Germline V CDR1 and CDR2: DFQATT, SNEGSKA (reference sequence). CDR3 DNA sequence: TGCAGTGCTAGATCGACGGGGGGGATCTACGAGCAGTACTTC. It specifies CSARSTGGIYEQYF.

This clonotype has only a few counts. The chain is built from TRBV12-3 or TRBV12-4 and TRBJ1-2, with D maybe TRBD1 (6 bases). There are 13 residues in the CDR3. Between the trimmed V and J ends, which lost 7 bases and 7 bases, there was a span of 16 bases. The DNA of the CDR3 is TGTGCCAGCACGGACGGGGGCAGGGTTGGCTACACCTTC. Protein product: CASTDGGRVGYTF.

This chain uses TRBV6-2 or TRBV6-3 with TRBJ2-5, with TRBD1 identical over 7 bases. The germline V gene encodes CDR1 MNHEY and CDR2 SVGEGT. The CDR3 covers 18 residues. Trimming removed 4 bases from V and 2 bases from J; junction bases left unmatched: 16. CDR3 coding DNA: TGTGCCAGCAGTTTTAGACAGGGAGCCTCCGTCGATCAAGAGACCCAGTACTTC. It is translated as CASSFRQGASVDQETQYF.

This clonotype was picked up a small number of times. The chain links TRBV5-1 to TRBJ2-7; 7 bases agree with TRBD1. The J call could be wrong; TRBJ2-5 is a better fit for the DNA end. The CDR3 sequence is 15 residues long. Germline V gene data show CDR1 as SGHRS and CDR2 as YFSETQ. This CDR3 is CASSWGTLGGETQYF. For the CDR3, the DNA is TGCGCCAGCAGCTGGGGAACCCTAGGGGGCGAGACCCAGTACTTC.

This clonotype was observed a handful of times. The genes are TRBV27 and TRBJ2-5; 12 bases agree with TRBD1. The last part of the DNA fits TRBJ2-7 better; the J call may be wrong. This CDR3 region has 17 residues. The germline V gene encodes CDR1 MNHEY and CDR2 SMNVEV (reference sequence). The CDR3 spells CASSLSGPGQGAHEQYF. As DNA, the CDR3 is TGTGCCAGCAGTTTATCGGGACCGGGACAGGGGGCTCACGAGCAGTACTTC.

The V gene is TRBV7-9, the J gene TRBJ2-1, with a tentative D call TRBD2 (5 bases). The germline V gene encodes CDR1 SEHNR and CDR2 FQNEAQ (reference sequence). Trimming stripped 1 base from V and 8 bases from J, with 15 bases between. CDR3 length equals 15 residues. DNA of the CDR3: TGTGCCAGCAGCTTAGACTTTGTCGGGGTGGATGAGCAGTTCTTC. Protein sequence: CASSLDFVGVDEQFF.

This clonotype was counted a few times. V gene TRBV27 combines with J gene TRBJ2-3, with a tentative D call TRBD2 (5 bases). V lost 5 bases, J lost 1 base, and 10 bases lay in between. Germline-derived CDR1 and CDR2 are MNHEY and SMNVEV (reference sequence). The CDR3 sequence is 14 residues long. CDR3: CASSSGDRTDTQYF. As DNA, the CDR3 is TGTGCCAGCAGTAGCGGAGATCGCACAGATACGCAGTATTTT.

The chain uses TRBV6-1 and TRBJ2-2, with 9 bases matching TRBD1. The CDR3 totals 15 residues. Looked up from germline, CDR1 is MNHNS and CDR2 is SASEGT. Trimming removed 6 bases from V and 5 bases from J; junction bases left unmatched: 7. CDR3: CASRPGQGPTGELFF. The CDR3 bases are TGTGCCAGCAGGCCGGGACAGGGACCTACCGGGGAGCTGTTTTTT.

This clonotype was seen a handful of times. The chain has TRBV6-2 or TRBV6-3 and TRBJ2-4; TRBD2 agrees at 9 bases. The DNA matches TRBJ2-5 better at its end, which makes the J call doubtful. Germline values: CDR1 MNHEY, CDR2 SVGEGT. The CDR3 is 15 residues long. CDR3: CASSWGGTSWETQYF. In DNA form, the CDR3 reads TGTGCCAGCAGTTGGGGCGGGACTAGCTGGGAGACCCAGTACTTC.

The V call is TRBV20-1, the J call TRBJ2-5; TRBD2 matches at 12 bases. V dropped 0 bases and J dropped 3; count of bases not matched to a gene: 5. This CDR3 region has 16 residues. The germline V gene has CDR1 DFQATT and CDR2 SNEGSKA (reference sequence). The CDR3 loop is CSARDPRTSGKETQYF. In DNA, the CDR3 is TGCAGTGCTAGAGATCCAAGGACTAGCGGGAAAGAGACCCAGTACTTC.

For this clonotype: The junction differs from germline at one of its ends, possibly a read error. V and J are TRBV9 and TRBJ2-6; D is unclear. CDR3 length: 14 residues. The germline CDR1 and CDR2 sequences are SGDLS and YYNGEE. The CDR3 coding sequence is TGTGCCAGCGGCGTAAGCGAGGGGGCCAACGTCCTGACTTTC. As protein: CASGVSEGANVLTF.

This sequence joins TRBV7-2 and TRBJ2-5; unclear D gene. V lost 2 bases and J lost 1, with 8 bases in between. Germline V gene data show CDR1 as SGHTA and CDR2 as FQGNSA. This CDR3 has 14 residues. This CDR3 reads CASSLSRTQETQYF. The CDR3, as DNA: TGTGCCAGCAGCTTATCCAGGACCCAAGAGACCCAGTACTTC.

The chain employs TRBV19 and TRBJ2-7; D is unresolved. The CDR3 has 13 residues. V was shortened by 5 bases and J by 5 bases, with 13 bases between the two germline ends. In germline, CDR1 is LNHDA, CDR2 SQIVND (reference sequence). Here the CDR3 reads CASSEFNKDEQYF. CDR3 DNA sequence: TGTGCCAGTAGTGAGTTTAATAAGGACGAGCAGTACTTC.

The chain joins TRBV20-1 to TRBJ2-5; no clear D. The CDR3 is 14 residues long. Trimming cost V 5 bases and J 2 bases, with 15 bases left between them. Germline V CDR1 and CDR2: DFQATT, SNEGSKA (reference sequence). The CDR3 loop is CSAHSRTFQETQYF. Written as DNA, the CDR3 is TGCAGTGCTCACAGCCGGACCTTTCAAGAGACCCAGTACTTC.

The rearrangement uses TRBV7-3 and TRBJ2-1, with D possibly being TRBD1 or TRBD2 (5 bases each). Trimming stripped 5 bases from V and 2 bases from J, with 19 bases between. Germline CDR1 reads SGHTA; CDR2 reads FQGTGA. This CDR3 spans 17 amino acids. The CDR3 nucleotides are TGTGCCAGCAGCACCCCGGCAGGGACGGGCACCTACAATGAGCAGTTCTTC. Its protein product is CASSTPAGTGTYNEQFF.

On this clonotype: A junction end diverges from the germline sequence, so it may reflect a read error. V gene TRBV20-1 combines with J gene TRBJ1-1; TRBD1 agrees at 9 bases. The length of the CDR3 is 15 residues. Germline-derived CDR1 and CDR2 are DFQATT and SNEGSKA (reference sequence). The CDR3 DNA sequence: TGCAGTGCTGGAGAGAACAGGGGGCACGGCACTGAAGCTTTCTTT. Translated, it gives CSAGENRGHGTEAFF.

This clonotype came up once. This CDR3 is CSPSGTGGYNEQFF. The CDR3 DNA reads as TGCAGTCCATCCGGGACAGGGGGTTACAATGAGCAGTTCTTC. The chain recombines TRBV20-1 with TRBJ2-1; 11 bases map to TRBD1. This CDR3 spans 14 amino acids. Germline assignment: CDR1 DFQATT and CDR2 SNEGSKA (reference sequence). V shed 8 bases and J 4 bases; nucleotides not matched to a gene: 7.

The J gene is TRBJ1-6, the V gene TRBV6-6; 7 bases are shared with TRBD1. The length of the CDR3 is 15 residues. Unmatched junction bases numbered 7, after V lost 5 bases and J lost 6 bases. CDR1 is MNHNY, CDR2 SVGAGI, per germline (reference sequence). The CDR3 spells CASSRIRDSNSPLHF. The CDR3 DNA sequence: TGTGCCAGCAGTAGAATCCGGGACAGTAATTCACCCCTCCACTTT.

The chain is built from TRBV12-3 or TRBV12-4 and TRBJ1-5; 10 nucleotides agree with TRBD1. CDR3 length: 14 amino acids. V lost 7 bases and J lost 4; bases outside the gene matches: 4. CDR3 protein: CASTRTGGNQPQHF. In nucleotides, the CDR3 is TGTGCCAGCACCCGGACAGGGGGGAATCAGCCCCAGCATTTT.

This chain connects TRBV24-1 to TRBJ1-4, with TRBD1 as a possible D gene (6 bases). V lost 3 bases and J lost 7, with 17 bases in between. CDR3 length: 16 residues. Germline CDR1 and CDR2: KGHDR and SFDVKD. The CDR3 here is CATSDPQGSSSEKLFF. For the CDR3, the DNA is TGTGCCACCAGTGATCCGCAGGGGAGTAGTAGTGAAAAACTGTTTTTT.

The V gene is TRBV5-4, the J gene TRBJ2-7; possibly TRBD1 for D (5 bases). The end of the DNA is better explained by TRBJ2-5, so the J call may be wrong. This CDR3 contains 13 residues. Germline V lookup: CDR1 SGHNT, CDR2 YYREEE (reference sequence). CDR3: CASSSRQSETQYF. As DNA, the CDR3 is TGTGCCAGCAGCAGCCGACAGTCAGAGACCCAGTACTTC.

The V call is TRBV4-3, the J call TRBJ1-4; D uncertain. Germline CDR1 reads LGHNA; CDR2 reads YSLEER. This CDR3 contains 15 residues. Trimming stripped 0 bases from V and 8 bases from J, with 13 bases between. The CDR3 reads CASSQDIYRGEKLFF. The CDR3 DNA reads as TGCGCCAGCAGCCAAGATATATACCGGGGAGAAAAACTGTTTTTT.

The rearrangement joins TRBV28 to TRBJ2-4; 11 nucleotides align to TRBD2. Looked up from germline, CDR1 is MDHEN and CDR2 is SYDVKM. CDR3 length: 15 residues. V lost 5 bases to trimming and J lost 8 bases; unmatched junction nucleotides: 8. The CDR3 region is CASSPIAGGVYIQYF. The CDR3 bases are TGTGCCAGCAGTCCCATAGCGGGGGGGGTGTACATTCAGTACTTC. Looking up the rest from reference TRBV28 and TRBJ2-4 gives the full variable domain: DVKVTQSSRYLVKRTGEKVFLECVQDMDHENMFWYRQDPGLGLRLIYFSYDVKMKEKGDIPEGYSVSREKKERFSLILESASTNQTSMYLCASSPIAGGVYIQYFGAGTRLSVL.

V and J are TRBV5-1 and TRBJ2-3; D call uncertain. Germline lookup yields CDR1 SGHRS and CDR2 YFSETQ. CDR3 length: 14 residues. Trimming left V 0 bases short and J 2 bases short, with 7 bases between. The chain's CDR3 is CASSLGQITDTQYF. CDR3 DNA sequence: TGCGCCAGCAGCTTGGGGCAGATCACAGATACGCAGTATTTT.

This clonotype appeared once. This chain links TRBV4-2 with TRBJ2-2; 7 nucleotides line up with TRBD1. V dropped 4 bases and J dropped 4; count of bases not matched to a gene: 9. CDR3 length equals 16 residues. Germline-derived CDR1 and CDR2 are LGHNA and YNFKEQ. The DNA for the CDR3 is TGTGCCAGCAGCCGCGCCGGGACAGAAATCACCGGGGAGCTGTTTTTT. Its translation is CASSRAGTEITGELFF.